Shown below are 13 T cell receptor beta chains from a single sample sequenced in a study of blood T cell repertoires in COVID-19. Measured with immunoSEQ multiplex PCR; TCRdb has only the in-frame clones, and not every one. The table lists about 180,000 clones, roughly four fifths of them singletons. The sample consisted of peripheral blood. These receptors were obtained from a human donor in a cohort sampled during active COVID-19.

This clone was seen only a few times. The rearrangement joins TRBV9 to TRBJ1-1; D gene ambiguous. Germline CDR1 reads SGDLS; CDR2 reads YYNGEE. V dropped 0 bases and J dropped 5 bases, with 8 bases sitting between them. The CDR3 loop spans 13 amino acids. The CDR3 DNA follows: TGTGCCAGCAGCGTAGGATTAGTGACTGAAGCTTTCTTT. It codes for CASSVGLVTEAFF.

J is TRBJ2-3 and V is TRBV19; D might be TRBD2 (5 bases). This CDR3 has 15 amino acids. V lost 3 bases and J lost 4, with 14 bases in between. CDR1 LNHDA and CDR2 SQIVND come from the germline V gene (reference sequence). CDR3 residues: CASSIIRGGADTQYF. The CDR3 coding sequence is TGTGCCAGTAGTATCATCCGGGGTGGGGCAGATACGCAGTATTTT.

This clone was picked up a small number of times. The chain recombines TRBV6-4 with TRBJ2-1, with D unresolved. CDR3 length: 13 amino acids. V was shortened by 6 bases and J by 5 bases, with 11 bases between the two germline ends. Germline CDR1 and CDR2: MRHNA and SNTAGT. The CDR3 bases are TGTGCCAGCAGCACAGACGAGCACAATGAGCAGTTCTTC. Protein sequence: CASSTDEHNEQFF.

The chain couples TRBV3-1 (or the pseudogene TRBV3-2) to TRBJ1-5; TRBD1 aligns across 8 bases. V was pared by 2 bases and J by 6 bases, with 6 bases of the junction left unmatched. In germline, CDR1 is LGHDT, CDR2 YNNKEL (reference sequence). This CDR3 spans 15 amino acids. This chain's CDR3 is CASSQRQGFGQPQHF. The CDR3, as DNA: TGTGCCAGCAGCCAAAGACAGGGGTTCGGTCAGCCCCAGCATTTT.

The chain combines TRBV7-9 with TRBJ1-2, with 7 bases identical to TRBD1. Germline lookup yields CDR1 SEHNR and CDR2 FQNEAQ (reference sequence). The length of the CDR3 is 14 residues. Losses at the gene ends were 5 bases for V and 2 bases for J; bases not matched to a gene: 5. In DNA, the CDR3 is TGTGCCAGCAGCCAAGGGGACAGAAACTATGGCTACACCTTC. Translated, it gives CASSQGDRNYGYTF.

This chain connects TRBV19 to TRBJ1-6, with D hard to call. This CDR3 contains 13 residues. V was trimmed by 3 bases and J by 6 bases, leaving 6 bases between them. Germline assignment: CDR1 LNHDA and CDR2 SQIVND (reference sequence). The CDR3 nucleotides read TGTGCCAGTAGTATGTACGGTAATTCACCCCTCCACTTT. This codes for CASSMYGNSPLHF. The full variable domain, with the rest looked up from reference TRBV19 and TRBJ1-6, is DGGITQSPKYLFRKEGQNVTLSCEQNLNHDAMYWYRQDPGQGLRLIYYSQIVNDFQKGDIAEGYSVSREKKESFPLTVTSAQKNPTAFYLCASSMYGNSPLHFGNGTRLTVT.

This CDR3 reads CASSIKGLNYNEKLFF. In nucleotides, the CDR3 is TGTGCCAGTAGTATTAAGGGGCTCAATTATAATGAAAAACTGTTTTTT. The chain couples TRBV19 to TRBJ1-4; possible D gene TRBD1, 5 bases. V was pared by 3 bases and J by 4 bases, with 15 bases between. CDR1 LNHDA and CDR2 SQIVND come from the germline V gene (reference sequence). The CDR3 is made up of 16 amino acids.

CDR3 in DNA: TGTGCCAGTAGTGATACAGTTAACACTGAAGCTTTCTTT. As protein: CASSDTVNTEAFF. The chain is built from TRBV19 and TRBJ1-1; D not resolved. Deletions cut 5 bases from V and 2 bases from J, with 9 bases between. This CDR3 has 13 residues. Germline V gene data show CDR1 as LNHDA and CDR2 as SQIVND (reference sequence).

The V and J genes are TRBV3-1 (or the pseudogene TRBV3-2) and TRBJ2-7; possible D gene TRBD2, 6 bases. V gave up 0 bases and J gave up 4 bases, with 10 bases separating them. CDR1 LGHDT and CDR2 YNNKEL come from the germline V gene (reference sequence). This CDR3 is built from 14 residues. In DNA, the CDR3 is TGTGCCAGCAGCCAAGATGAGGGGAGGTACGAGCAGTACTTC. This gives the protein CASSQDEGRYEQYF.

The CDR3 loop is CASSLFSGGDNEQFF. Written as DNA, the CDR3 is TGTGCCAGCAGCCTCTTTAGCGGGGGGGACAATGAGCAGTTCTTC. The chain carries TRBV11-3 and TRBJ2-1, with TRBD2 matching over 11 bases. V lost 5 bases, J lost 5 bases, and 5 bases stayed unmatched. From germline, CDR1 is SGHNT and CDR2 YENEEA. The CDR3 is 15 amino acids.

The chain combines TRBV7-6 with TRBJ1-5; D possibly corresponds to TRBD1 (5 bases). Germline-derived CDR1 and CDR2 are SGHVS and FNYEAQ. CDR3 length equals 13 residues. Trimming removed 5 bases from V and 1 base from J, with 6 bases in between. In DNA form, the CDR3 reads TGTGCCAGCAGCCGGGGGAGCAATCAGCCCCAGCATTTT. It codes for CASSRGSNQPQHF.

The V gene is TRBV5-1, the J gene TRBJ2-3; the D is unclear. The germline V and J ends were trimmed by 4 bases and 4 bases, with 10 bases remaining between them. The CDR3 is 13 amino acids. Germline loops: CDR1 SGHRS, CDR2 YFSETQ. The CDR3 DNA follows: TGCGCCAGCAGCCTATACCCGGCAGATACGCAGTATTTT. This encodes CASSLYPADTQYF.

The V gene is TRBV30, the J gene TRBJ1-3; D is unresolved. The CDR3 has 13 amino acids. V was shortened by 2 bases and J by 0 bases, with 5 bases between the two germline ends. CDR1 GTSNPN and CDR2 SVGIG come from the germline V gene (reference sequence). In DNA form, the CDR3 reads TGTGCCTGGAGTATACTCTCTGGAAACACCATATATTTT. Protein: CAWSILSGNTIYF.